The sequence of this T cell receptor (beta chain) was determined in a study of cytomegalovirus exposure and HLA in healthy donors. Findings of the study overall: Later analysis identified a missense DCLRE1C variant that was linked to TCR beta V- and J-gene trimming.

Concerning this clone itself: Its antigen is as yet unknown.

Researchers ran the PCR with 60 Vbeta and 13 Jbeta primers. Data came from immunoSEQ multiplex PCR; TCRdb stores just in-frame clones and leaves some out. The sample carries some 190,000 clones, 75% to 85% recorded once. CDR1 is SQVTM and CDR2 is ANQGSEA in the germline V gene. After removal of 7 bases from V and 3 bases from J, the junction contained 3 bases not matched to a gene. The CDR3 is 13 residues long. The material sequenced was PBMCs. This sequence joins TRBV29-1 and TRBJ1-3, with 10 positions matching TRBD1. This TCR derives from a woman aged 25 to 45 in good health and CMV-seropositive. CDR3 amino acids: CSAGQGDGNTIYF. The DNA of the CDR3 is TGCAGCGCCGGACAGGGGGATGGAAACACCATATATTTT.